These T cell receptor beta chains were read from a single sample in a study of blood T cell repertoires in COVID-19. Libraries were prepared by immunoSEQ multiplex PCR; TCRdb keeps only in-frame clonotypes and omits some of them. The sample holds around 270,000 clones, 84% seen once. The sequenced sample consisted of peripheral blood. Receptors were obtained from a man between 60 and 75 years old with acute or convalescent COVID-19. CDR3s include the opening cysteine and the closing phenylalanine or tryptophan. The D gene is left open where the match is weak. A clone size is listed for some rows: how often the clone was seen (once, few, many), or a class if it is expanded.

TRBJ1-2 | TRBV18 | - | - | CASSSGARARANYGYTF | TGTGCCAGCTCAAGCGGGGCCAGGGCTCGAGCTAACTATGGCTACACCTTC
TRBJ2-7 | TRBV10-1 | TRBD2 | - | CASSGGGHTSGRHYEQYF | TGCGCCAGCAGTGGGGGCGGACATACTAGCGGGAGGCACTACGAGCAGTACTTC
TRBJ2-3 | TRBV29-1 | - | - | CSALALSTDTQYF | TGCAGCGCTCTAGCGCTTAGCACAGATACGCAGTATTTT
TRBJ2-5 | TRBV18 | TRBD2 | - | CASSPPSGVVETQYF | TGTGCCAGCTCACCCCCTAGCGGGGTGGTAGAGACCCAGTACTTC
TRBJ2-3 | TRBV14 | TRBD2 | - | CASSPGLAGVNTQYF | TGTGCCAGCAGCCCCGGACTAGCGGGAGTTAATACGCAGTATTTT
TRBJ2-3 | TRBV27 | - | - | CASSSGHGYRTDTQYF | TGTGCCAGCAGTTCTGGACATGGCTACCGCACAGATACGCAGTATTTT
TRBJ2-7 | TRBV7-6 | TRBD2 | - | CASSLNGGAFYEQYF | TGTGCCAGCAGCTTAAACGGGGGGGCCTTCTACGAGCAGTACTTC
TRBJ2-7 | TRBV27 | TRBD1 | - | CASSLQDRNEQYF | TGTGCCAGCAGTTTACAGGACAGGAACGAGCAGTACTTC
TRBJ2-7 | TRBV11-2 | - | few | CASSSLYEQYF | TGTGCCAGCAGCTCCCTCTACGAGCAGTACTTC
TRBJ1-5 | TRBV7-9 | TRBD1 | - | CASSSAGQRNQPQHF | TGTGCCAGCAGCTCCGCGGGACAGCGCAATCAGCCCCAGCATTTT
TRBJ1-1 | TRBV12-3/TRBV12-4 | - | - | CASSLIMNTEAFF | TGTGCCAGCAGTCTTATAATGAACACTGAAGCTTTCTTT
TRBJ1-2 | TRBV5-6 | - | - | CASSLQGSDYGYTF | TGTGCCAGCAGCTTGCAGGGTTCGGACTATGGCTACACCTTC
TRBJ1-5 | TRBV28 | - | - | CASSSLNQPQHF | TGTGCCAGCAGTTCCCTAAATCAGCCCCAGCATTTT
TRBJ1-6 | TRBV5-1 | - | once | CASSLVGSPLHF | TGCGCCAGCAGCTTGGTCGGTTCACCCCTCCACTTT
TRBJ2-7 | TRBV27 | TRBD1 | many | CASAHRGDEQYF | TGTGCCAGCGCCCACAGGGGGGACGAGCAGTACTTC
TRBJ1-2 | TRBV7-9 | TRBD1 | - | CASSDTQGWYGYTF | TGTGCCAGCAGCGACACACAGGGGTGGTATGGCTACACCTTC
TRBJ1-6 | TRBV7-3 | - | once | CASSLMSGNSPLHF | TGTGCCAGCAGCTTAATGTCGGGTAATTCACCCCTCCACTTT
TRBJ1-1 | TRBV3-1/TRBV3-2 | TRBD1 | - | CASSQFQGAGVNTEAFF | TGTGCCAGCAGCCAATTCCAGGGGGCTGGTGTGAACACTGAAGCTTTCTTT
TRBJ2-3 | TRBV7-6 | TRBD2 | once | CASSYGLGTDTQYF | TGTGCCAGCAGCTACGGACTAGGCACAGATACGCAGTATTTT
TRBJ2-7 | TRBV24-1 | TRBD2 | once | CATSETGTSEQYF | TGTGCCACCAGTGAGACCGGGACTAGTGAGCAGTACTTC
TRBJ1-1 | TRBV29-1 | - | once | CSVEVQVLETFF | TGCAGCGTTGAAGTTCAGGTACTCGAAACTTTCTTT
TRBJ1-5 | TRBV28 | - | - | CASRLLSTNPGAQHF | TGTGCCAGCAGACTCCTCTCGACCAACCCGGGGGCCCAGCATTTT
TRBJ2-2 | TRBV5-6 | - | once | CASSTSPDGRGAGELFF | TGTGCCAGCAGCACCTCCCCTGACGGCAGGGGGGCCGGGGAGCTGTTTTTT
TRBJ2-1 | TRBV28 | - | - | CASSTGRREQFF | TGTGCCAGCAGTACAGGGAGAAGGGAGCAGTTCTTC
TRBJ1-1 | TRBV30 | TRBD1 | - | CAWDSGQANTEAFF | TGTGCCTGGGACTCCGGACAGGCAAACACTGAAGCTTTCTTT
TRBJ2-5 | TRBV10-2 | - | - | CASSESRYILSLAETQYF | TGCGCCAGCAGTGAGTCGAGATATATACTCAGTCTAGCAGAGACCCAGTACTTC
TRBJ1-1 | TRBV28 | - | - | CASSGQNTEAFF | TGTGCCAGCAGTGGACAAAACACTGAAGCTTTCTTT
TRBJ2-7 | TRBV3-1/TRBV3-2 | TRBD1 | - | CASSQDPGTGGARLGQYF | TGTGCCAGCAGCCAAGATCCCGGGACAGGGGGCGCGCGGCTGGGACAGTACTTC
TRBJ2-5 | TRBV5-1 | - | - | CASSLATGDQETQYF | TGCGCCAGCAGCTTGGCCACAGGAGACCAAGAGACCCAGTACTTC
TRBJ2-1 | TRBV5-8 | TRBD2 | - | CASSLGTSGDYNEQFF | TGTGCCAGCAGTCTTGGGACTAGCGGGGATTACAATGAGCAGTTCTTC
TRBJ2-1 | TRBV4-1 | TRBD2 | - | CASSIAGGPNEQFF | TGCGCCAGCAGCATAGCGGGAGGGCCTAATGAGCAGTTCTTC
TRBJ2-7 | TRBV18 | - | - | CASSPPEQGWYEQYF | TGTGCCAGCTCACCACCGGAGCAGGGCTGGTACGAGCAGTACTTC
TRBJ2-5 | TRBV9 | TRBD2 | - | CASSAGLAGAAETQYF | TGTGCCAGCAGCGCTGGACTAGCGGGAGCGGCAGAGACCCAGTACTTC
TRBJ1-1 | TRBV7-9 | - | - | CASSPRGGGEAFF | TGTGCCAGCAGCCCCCGTGGGGGCGGTGAAGCTTTCTTT
TRBJ1-4 | TRBV5-1 | TRBD1 | - | CASSGGTGDPATNEKLFF | TGCGCCAGCAGCGGCGGGACAGGGGACCCGGCAACTAATGAAAAACTGTTTTTT
TRBJ2-7 | TRBV29-1 | - | - | CSVGETTYEQYF | TGCAGCGTCGGAGAAACCACCTACGAGCAGTACTTC
TRBJ2-7 | TRBV6-2/TRBV6-3 | TRBD2 | - | CASSETSGDYEQYF | TGTGCCAGCAGTGAGACTAGCGGGGACTACGAGCAGTACTTC
TRBJ2-1 | TRBV28 | TRBD2 | - | CASRVTSGVYNEGFF | TGTGCCAGCAGAGTTACTAGCGGAGTCTACAATGAGGGGTTCTTC
TRBJ2-7 | TRBV5-4 | TRBD2 | - | CASSFGGLAGRTSYEQYF | TGTGCCAGCAGCTTTGGGGGGCTAGCGGGGCGGACCTCCTACGAGCAGTACTTC
TRBJ2-3 | TRBV3-1/TRBV3-2 | - | - | CASSQEIKTSKSTDTQYF | TGTGCCAGCAGCCAAGAAATAAAGACTAGTAAAAGCACAGATACGCAGTATTTT
TRBJ2-7 | TRBV10-3 | TRBD1 | - | CAIRDRDNEQYF | TGTGCCATCAGGGACAGGGATAACGAGCAGTACTTC
TRBJ2-5 | TRBV15 | - | - | CATGHLQTLQETQYF | TGTGCCACCGGGCACCTACAAACCCTCCAAGAGACCCAGTACTTC
TRBJ2-5 | TRBV9 | TRBD1 | - | CASSEQGIQETQYF | TGTGCCAGCAGCGAACAGGGGATCCAAGAGACCCAGTACTTC
TRBJ2-3 | TRBV9 | - | few | CASNRVSYRHATDTQYF | TGTGCCAGCAATCGCGTCTCCTACAGGCACGCCACAGATACGCAGTATTTT
TRBJ2-5 | TRBV29-1 | - | - | CSVREMETQYF | TGCAGCGTTCGAGAGATGGAGACCCAGTACTTC
TRBJ1-4 | TRBV7-6 | - | - | CASSLTSGSNEKLFF | TGTGCCAGCAGCTTAACCTCAGGATCTAATGAAAAACTGTTTTTT
TRBJ2-5 | TRBV9 | - | - | CASSISGSQETQYF | TGTGCCAGCAGCATATCCGGGTCCCAAGAGACCCAGTACTTC
TRBJ1-3 | TRBV18 | - | - | CASSPILPGPGNTIYF | TGTGCCAGCTCACCCATACTTCCAGGTCCTGGAAACACCATATATTTT
TRBJ2-7 | TRBV6-1 | TRBD1 | few | CASSEDMVTWDSMYF | TGTGCCAGCAGTGAGGACATGGTGACCTGGGACAGTATGTACTTC
TRBJ2-3 | TRBV27 | TRBD2 | - | CASSLGLAGSTDTQYF | TGTGCCAGCAGTTTAGGGCTAGCGGGGAGCACAGATACGCAGTATTTT
TRBJ1-5 | TRBV19 | - | - | CASRTSSLNQPQHF | TGTGCCAGTAGAACGTCCAGTCTCAATCAGCCCCAGCATTTT